This T cell receptor beta chain was identified during a study of T cell changes during pregnancy in multiple sclerosis (dated by TCRdb to the late 2010s). As for the study more broadly: The study looked at changes in the T cell repertoire across pregnancy in women with multiple sclerosis.

CDR1 and CDR2 are read off the germline V gene (reference sequence) as GTSNPN and SVGIG. The germline ends are 4 bases apart after V is trimmed by 5 bases and J by 2 bases. The CDR3 contains 12 residues, cysteine and phenylalanine counted. The sequence is cut down to CDR3 DNA, 36 bases in frame from base 1. This clone was observed once. Its antigen has not been determined. No clone much larger than this one lies a single base away; base qualities are absent. The library was made by the immunoSEQ multiplex PCR assay. Not all clones reach the TCRdb copy of this immuneACCESS table, which keeps in-frame sequences only. Checked studies attribute under half of the gap to unresolved V genes and leave the rest unexplained. The sample profile shows around 63,000 clones; 80% to 95% of them were found once. Of the sample, 2.5% to 3.5% is held by the ten largest clones.

The rearranged chain carries TRBV30 and TRBJ2-6, with an unclear D gene assignment. Sequences were derived from CD8+ T cells from peripheral blood mononuclear cells, sampled in the third trimester of pregnancy. This TCR was recovered from a female donor in good health, enrolled as a control in a pregnancy study. The CDR3 sequence is CAWAAGANVLTF. The DNA reads TGTGCCTGGGCAGCTGGGGCCAACGTCCTGACTTTC.